The 14 T cell receptor beta chains in this list originate from one sample, sequenced in a study of blood T cell repertoires in COVID-19. Profiled with immunoSEQ multiplex PCR; TCRdb holds only in-frame clones, not every one. This table has 9,700 or so clones, about 80% appearing once. Sample: peripheral blood. Receptors originate from a man aged 65-85 years with active COVID-19.

V and J are TRBV4-1 and TRBJ2-5; TRBD1 matches 8 bases. CDR1 is MGHRA, CDR2 YSYEKL, per germline. The V segment lost 1 base and the J segment 4 bases; nucleotides outside the gene matches: 2. CDR3 size: 14 residues. The CDR3 DNA reads as TGCGCCAGCAGCCAAGGGACAGGGTCAGAGACCCAGTACTTC. Protein sequence: CASSQGTGSETQYF.

The chain recombines TRBV7-9 with TRBJ1-5; D is uncertain. From germline, CDR1 is SEHNR and CDR2 FQNEAQ (reference sequence). Trimming pared 5 bases from V and 9 bases from J, leaving 11 bases between. This CDR3 comprises 12 residues. For the CDR3, the DNA is TGTGCCAGCAGCCAGCGTGCGGGGCCCCAGCATTTT. Translation gives CASSQRAGPQHF.

The CDR3: CASSPGTDNEQFF. Here the CDR3 DNA reads TGCGCCAGCAGCCCCGGGACTGACAATGAGCAGTTCTTC. The chain uses TRBV5-1 and TRBJ2-1; weak D call: TRBD2 (6 bases). The V end lost 4 bases, the J end lost 5 bases, and 10 bases lay between the germline ends. From germline, CDR1 is SGHRS and CDR2 YFSETQ. The CDR3 has 13 amino acids.

J is TRBJ1-3 and V is TRBV11-2; TRBD1 matches 12 bases. This CDR3 is 16 amino acids long. J gave up 5 bases and V 5 bases, and 7 bases lay outside the gene matches. Germline loops: CDR1 SGHAT, CDR2 FQNNGV. In DNA, the CDR3 is TGTGCCAGCAGCCCCTTGGGGACAGGGGGCAGAAACACCATATATTTT. It translates to CASSPLGTGGRNTIYF.

This chain links TRBV5-1 with TRBJ2-1, with D perhaps TRBD1 (6 bases). Trimming removed 5 bases from V and 5 bases from J, with 14 bases in between. The CDR3 is made up of 14 amino acids. Germline V gene data show CDR1 as SGHRS and CDR2 as YFSETQ. The CDR3 here is CASRWLAGDNEQFF. The CDR3 nucleotides are TGCGCCAGCAGGTGGCTAGCAGGGGACAATGAGCAGTTCTTC.

This clone was recorded a few times. CDR3 protein: CASSLNWGLNTEAFF. In DNA, the CDR3 is TGTGCCAGCAGCTTAAATTGGGGCCTAAACACTGAAGCTTTCTTT. This chain uses TRBV7-9 with TRBJ1-1, with a possible D match to TRBD1 (5 bases). V lost 2 bases to trimming and J lost 2 bases, with 12 bases between them. CDR3 length: 15 amino acids. Per the germline V gene, CDR1 is SEHNR and CDR2 is FQNEAQ (reference sequence).

The V call is TRBV6-2 or TRBV6-3, the J call TRBJ2-6, with 10 bases aligning to TRBD2. CDR1 and CDR2 (germline): MNHEY, SVGEGT. This CDR3 is built from 17 residues. The J segment lost 10 bases and the V segment lost 3 bases, leaving 12 bases of the junction unmatched. CDR3 DNA: TGTGCCAGCAGTTATGCTAGCGGGAGTCCTTCCAAAAACGTCCTGACTTTC. This encodes CASSYASGSPSKNVLTF.

This chain uses TRBV9 with TRBJ2-1; a possible D gene is TRBD2 (6 bases). CDR1 is SGDLS, CDR2 YYNGEE, per germline. This CDR3 has 14 amino acids. V lost 6 bases to trimming and J lost 2 bases, with 12 bases between them. The CDR3 is CASTPGLTYNEQFF. The CDR3, as DNA: TGTGCCAGCACCCCGGGACTCACCTACAATGAGCAGTTCTTC.

V usage is TRBV3-1 (or the pseudogene TRBV3-2) and J usage is TRBJ2-7, with TRBD2 matching over 8 bases. CDR1 and CDR2 (germline): LGHDT, YNNKEL (reference sequence). Germline trimming cut 4 bases from V and 8 bases from J; bases unmatched to any gene: 4. The CDR3 consists of 12 residues. CDR3: CASSPGTSQQYF. The CDR3, as DNA: TGTGCCAGCAGCCCCGGGACTAGTCAGCAGTACTTC.

This rearrangement joins TRBV5-4 to TRBJ1-2; D unresolved. The CDR3 spans 12 residues. Germline-derived CDR1 and CDR2 are SGHNT and YYREEE (reference sequence). V lost 4 bases and J 6 bases, leaving 10 bases between the germline ends. The CDR3 DNA sequence: TGTGCCAGCAGCCCCAACGGGGATGGCTACACCTTC. Its translation: CASSPNGDGYTF. Full variable domain (remainder filled in from reference TRBV5-4 and TRBJ1-2): ETGVTQSPTHLIKTRGQQVTLRCSSQSGHNTVSWYQQALGQGPQFIFQYYREEENGRGNFPPRFSGLQFPNYSSELNVNALELDDSALYLCASSPNGDGYTFGSGTRLTVV.

Remarks on this clone: At one boundary the junction diverges from the germline segment, which might be a read error. The genes are TRBV5-5 and TRBJ2-7, with TRBD1 matching over 9 bases. The CDR3 is 14 residues long. In germline, CDR1 is SGHKS, CDR2 YYEKEE (reference sequence). The CDR3 DNA follows: TGTGCCAGCAGCCAAGACAGGGGGACCTACGGGCAGTACTTC. This gives the protein CASSQDRGTYGQYF. The entire variable domain, with the rest obtained from reference TRBV5-5 and TRBJ2-7, is as follows: DAGVTQSPTHLIKTRGQQVTLRCSPISGHKSVSWYQQVLGQGPQFIFQYYEKEERGRGNFPDRFSARQFPNYSSELNVNALLLGDSALYLCASSQDRGTYGQYFGPGTRLTVT.

This clone occurred a few times. This chain uses TRBV2 with TRBJ2-5, with D hard to call. This CDR3 contains 13 residues. The V end was cut by 6 bases, the J end by 2 bases, with 10 bases between. Germline CDR1 and CDR2: SNHLY and FYNNEI. The CDR3 DNA reads as TGTGCCAGCAGCCGAGACATACAAGAGACCCAGTACTTC. This translates into CASSRDIQETQYF.

This clone was detected a few times. This sequence joins TRBV6-5 and TRBJ2-7, with a weak D call TRBD1 (7 bases). The CDR3 is 13 amino acids. V shed 6 bases and J shed 6 bases, with 15 bases lying between them. Germline V gene sequence: CDR1 MNHEY, CDR2 SVGAGI. CDR3 residues: CASRNRQGGEQYF. Here the CDR3 DNA reads TGTGCCAGCAGGAACCGACAGGGAGGCGAGCAGTACTTC.

The chain employs TRBV30 and TRBJ1-5; unclear D gene. V lost 4 bases and J lost 4, with 11 bases in between. CDR1 is GTSNPN, CDR2 SVGIG, per germline (reference sequence). This CDR3 is 13 amino acids long. Here the CDR3 DNA reads TGTGCCTGGACCCGTTCGGAGAATCAGCCCCAGCATTTT. It is translated as CAWTRSENQPQHF.